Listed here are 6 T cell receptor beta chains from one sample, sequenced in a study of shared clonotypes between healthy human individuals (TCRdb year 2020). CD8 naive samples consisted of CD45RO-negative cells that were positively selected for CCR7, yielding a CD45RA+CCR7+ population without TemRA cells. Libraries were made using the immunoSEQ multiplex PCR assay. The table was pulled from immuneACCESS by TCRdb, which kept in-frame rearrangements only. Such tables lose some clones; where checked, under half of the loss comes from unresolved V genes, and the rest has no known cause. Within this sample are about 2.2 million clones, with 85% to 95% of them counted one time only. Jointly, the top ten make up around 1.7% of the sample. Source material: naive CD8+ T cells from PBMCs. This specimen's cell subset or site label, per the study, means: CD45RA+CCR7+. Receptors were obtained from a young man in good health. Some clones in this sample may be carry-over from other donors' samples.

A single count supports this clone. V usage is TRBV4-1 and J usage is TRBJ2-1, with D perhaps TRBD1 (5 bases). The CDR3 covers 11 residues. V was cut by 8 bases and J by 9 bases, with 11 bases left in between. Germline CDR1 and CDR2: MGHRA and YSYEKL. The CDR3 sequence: CASGVGLEQFF. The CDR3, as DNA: TGCGCCAGCGGCGTGGGGCTTGAGCAGTTCTTC.

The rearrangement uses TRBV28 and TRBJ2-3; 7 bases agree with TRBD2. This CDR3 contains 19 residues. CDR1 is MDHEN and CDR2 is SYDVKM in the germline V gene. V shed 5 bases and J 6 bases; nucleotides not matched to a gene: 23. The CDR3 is CASSPPPPPLAGEGDTQYF. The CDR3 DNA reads TGTGCCAGCAGTCCTCCGCCACCACCCCTCGCGGGAGAGGGCGATACGCAGTATTTT.

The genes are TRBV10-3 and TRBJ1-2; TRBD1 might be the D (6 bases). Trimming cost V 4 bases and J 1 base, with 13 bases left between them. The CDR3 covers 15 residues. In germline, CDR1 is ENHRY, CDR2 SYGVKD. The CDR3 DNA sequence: TGTGCCATCAGTGGGAGCCGGACAGTTAACTATGGCTACACCTTC. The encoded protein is CAISGSRTVNYGYTF.

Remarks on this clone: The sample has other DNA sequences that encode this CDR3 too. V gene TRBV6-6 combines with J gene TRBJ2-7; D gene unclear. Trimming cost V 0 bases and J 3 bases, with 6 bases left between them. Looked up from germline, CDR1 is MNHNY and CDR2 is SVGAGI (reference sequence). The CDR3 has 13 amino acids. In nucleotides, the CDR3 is TGTGCCAGCAGTTACTCGGCCAGCTACGAGCAGTACTTC. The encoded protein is CASSYSASYEQYF.

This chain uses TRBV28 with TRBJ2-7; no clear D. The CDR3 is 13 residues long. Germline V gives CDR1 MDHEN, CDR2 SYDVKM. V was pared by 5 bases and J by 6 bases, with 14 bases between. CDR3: CASSVQASGEQYF. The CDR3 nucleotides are TGTGCCAGCAGTGTTCAGGCTAGTGGCGAGCAGTACTTC.

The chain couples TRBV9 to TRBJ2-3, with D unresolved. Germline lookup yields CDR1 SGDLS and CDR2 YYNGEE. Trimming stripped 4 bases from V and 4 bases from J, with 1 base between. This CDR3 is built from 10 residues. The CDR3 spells CASSSDTQYF. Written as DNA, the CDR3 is TGTGCCAGCAGCTCAGATACGCAGTATTTT.